This entry features one T cell receptor beta chain sequence. This CDR3 has 14 amino acids. V lost 7 bases, J lost 8 bases, and 18 bases lay in between. The V gene's germline CDR1 is SGHVS and CDR2 FNYEAQ. The sample is drawn from a study of T cell changes during pregnancy in multiple sclerosis. The table came from immunoSEQ multiplex PCR; TCRdb's copy has only in-frame clones and leaves some out. The profile shows fewer than 65,000 clones, about nine tenths of them singletons. The sample was CD8+ T cells from peripheral blood mononuclear cells, taken after pregnancy. V gene TRBV7-6 combines with J gene TRBJ2-1; possible D gene TRBD1, 5 bases. This clonotype was obtained from a female donor with multiple sclerosis, enrolled in a pregnancy study. CDR3 bases: TGTGCCAGCAACTCTGGGGCACACAATCATGAGCAGTTCTTC. Translating gives CASNSGAHNHEQFF.